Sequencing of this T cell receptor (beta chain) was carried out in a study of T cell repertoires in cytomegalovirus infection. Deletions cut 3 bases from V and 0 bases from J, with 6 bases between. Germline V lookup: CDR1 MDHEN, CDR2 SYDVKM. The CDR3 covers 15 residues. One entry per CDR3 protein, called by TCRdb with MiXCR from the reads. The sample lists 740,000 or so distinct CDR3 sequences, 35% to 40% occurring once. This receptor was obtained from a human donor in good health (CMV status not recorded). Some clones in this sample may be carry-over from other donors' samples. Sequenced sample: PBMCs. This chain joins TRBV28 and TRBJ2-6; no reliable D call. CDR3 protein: CASSFRRSGANVLTF. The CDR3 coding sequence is TGTGCCAGCAGTTTTAGGCGCTCTGGGGCCAACGTCCTGACTTTC.